The 29 T cell receptor beta chains below come from one sample, sequenced in a study of blood T cell repertoires in COVID-19. Method: immunoSEQ multiplex PCR; TCRdb's copy keeps in-frame clones and lacks some. Altogether over 70,000 clones are present, roughly 80% being singletons, with the ten largest covering under 55%. Sequenced input: peripheral blood. Receptors were obtained from a human donor in a cohort sampled during active COVID-19.

V gene TRBV27 combines with J gene TRBJ1-1, with 9 bases fitting TRBD1. V was pared by 6 bases and J by 4 bases, with 6 bases of the junction left unmatched. Germline V gene lookup returns CDR1 MNHEY and CDR2 SMNVEV (reference sequence). This CDR3 is built from 14 residues. The CDR3 DNA follows: TGTGCCAGCAGCCTTACAGGGGGCTTCACTGAAGCTTTCTTT. It is translated as CASSLTGGFTEAFF.

This sequence joins TRBV19 and TRBJ2-7; 8 positions agree with TRBD2. This CDR3 is built from 17 residues. After removal of 5 bases from V and 1 base from J, the junction contained 13 bases not matched to a gene. Germline V gene lookup returns CDR1 LNHDA and CDR2 SQIVND (reference sequence). In DNA form, the CDR3 reads TGTGCCAGTAGTCCGACTTCGAGCGGGAGAGGGTCCTACGAGCAGTACTTC. As protein: CASSPTSSGRGSYEQYF.

This sequence joins TRBV30 and TRBJ2-3; 13 positions match TRBD2. With V trimmed by 3 bases and J by 6 bases, 12 bases remained unmatched. CDR3 length: 17 residues. Germline loops: CDR1 GTSNPN, CDR2 SVGIG (reference sequence). CDR3 amino acids: CAWSPRTSGSFWDTQYF. CDR3 in DNA: TGTGCCTGGAGCCCAAGGACTAGCGGGAGTTTTTGGGATACGCAGTATTTT.

The chain is built from TRBV5-8 and TRBJ2-7; 9 nucleotides agree with TRBD2. The trim removed 0 bases at V and 2 bases at J, leaving 6 bases unmatched. The germline gives CDR1 SGHTS, CDR2 YDEGEE. There are 16 residues in the CDR3. The CDR3 protein is CASSLEGLAGPYEQYF. For the CDR3, the DNA is TGTGCCAGCAGCTTGGAGGGCCTAGCGGGACCCTACGAGCAGTACTTC.

This clone was recorded once. The chain recombines TRBV19 with TRBJ2-1; a weak D match, TRBD2 (6 bases). The CDR3 is 15 amino acids. Germline CDR1 LNHDA, CDR2 SQIVND (reference sequence). V was shortened by 1 base and J by 7 bases, with 14 bases between the two germline ends. CDR3 protein: CASSIVGRGENEQFF. DNA of the CDR3: TGTGCCAGTAGTATAGTCGGGAGAGGAGAAAATGAGCAGTTCTTC. Drawing the rest from reference TRBV19 and TRBJ2-1, the complete variable domain is DGGITQSPKYLFRKEGQNVTLSCEQNLNHDAMYWYRQDPGQGLRLIYYSQIVNDFQKGDIAEGYSVSREKKESFPLTVTSAQKNPTAFYLCASSIVGRGENEQFFGPGTRLTVL.

This chain uses TRBV7-2 with TRBJ1-2, with D perhaps matching TRBD1 (6 bases). The CDR3 is 17 residues long. Germline lookup yields CDR1 SGHTA and CDR2 FQGNSA. V was clipped by 5 bases and J by 6 bases, with 25 bases between them. The CDR3 reads CASSAPRFNRAVNGYTF. CDR3 coding DNA: TGTGCCAGCAGCGCACCAAGATTTAACAGGGCTGTCAATGGCTACACCTTC. Combining the CDR3 with reference TRBV7-2 and TRBJ1-2 gives the whole variable domain GAGVSQSPSNKVTEKGKDVELRCDPISGHTALYWYRQSLGQGLEFLIYFQGNSAPDKSGLPSDRFSAERTGGSVSTLTIQRTQQEDSAVYLCASSAPRFNRAVNGYTFGSGTRLTVV.

This clone has ten or more counts. This chain joins TRBV29-1 and TRBJ2-7; a weak D match, TRBD2 (6 bases). Trimming pared 7 bases from V and 2 bases from J, leaving 15 bases between. Germline loops: CDR1 SQVTM, CDR2 ANQGSEA. CDR3 size: 13 residues. As DNA, the CDR3 is TGCAGCGCGATAGGGGACTCCACCTACGAGCAGTACTTC. Translated: CSAIGDSTYEQYF.

The gene calls are TRBV27 and TRBJ2-2, with 9 positions matching TRBD2. CDR1 and CDR2 (germline): MNHEY, SMNVEV (reference sequence). The CDR3 is 15 amino acids. With 3 bases clipped from V and 1 base from J, the junction kept 0 bases outside the gene matches. CDR3 nucleotides: TGTGCCAGCAGTTTGACTAGCGGGAACACCGGGGAGCTGTTTTTT. It codes for CASSLTSGNTGELFF.

This chain connects TRBV28 to TRBJ2-1; weak D call: TRBD1 (5 bases). This CDR3 region has 15 residues. Trimming pared 7 bases from V and 0 bases from J, leaving 13 bases between. CDR1 and CDR2 (germline): MDHEN, SYDVKM. The CDR3 reads CASIRTGFSYNEQFF. For the CDR3, the DNA is TGTGCCAGCATTCGAACAGGCTTCTCCTACAATGAGCAGTTCTTC.

The CDR3, as DNA: TGTGCCTGGAGTGCCCCCCGGGGTCAAGTAAATAACTATGGCTACACCTTC. Its protein product is CAWSAPRGQVNNYGYTF. The chain has TRBV30 and TRBJ1-2, with D unresolved. From germline, CDR1 is GTSNPN and CDR2 SVGIG (reference sequence). V was pared by 1 base and J by 1 base, with 19 bases between. The CDR3 runs 17 residues.

The chain links TRBV5-1 to TRBJ1-3; D perhaps matches TRBD1 (6 bases). Germline V gives CDR1 SGHRS, CDR2 YFSETQ. V shed 4 bases and J shed 0 bases, with 11 bases lying between them. CDR3 length equals 15 residues. The DNA for the CDR3 is TGCGCCAGCAGCACGGACAGCTTCTCTGGAAACACCATATATTTT. Translating it yields CASSTDSFSGNTIYF.

The V and J genes are TRBV28 and TRBJ2-3; 8 bases are shared with TRBD2. This CDR3 contains 13 residues. V was clipped by 10 bases and J by 12 bases; unmatched bases: 15. Germline CDR1 reads MDHEN; CDR2 reads SYDVKM. CDR3 amino acids: CATTLSIGRVQYF. DNA of the CDR3: TGTGCCACCACCTTAAGTATCGGGAGGGTTCAGTATTTT.

Only a few counts were recorded for this clone. CDR3 sequence reads: CASSLSPTGPTVTQYF. The CDR3, as DNA: TGTGCCAGCAGCTTGTCCCCGACAGGGCCTACTGTTACGCAGTATTTT. This chain joins TRBV5-4 and TRBJ2-3; TRBD1 agrees at 7 bases. The V gene's germline CDR1 is SGHNT and CDR2 YYREEE (reference sequence). The CDR3 contains 16 residues. Trimming at V came to 1 base and at J to 8 bases, leaving 13 bases not matched to a gene.

CDR3 sequence: CASSTWTGQTEAFF. CDR3 nucleotide sequence: TGTGCCAGCAGCACCTGGACAGGACAGACTGAAGCTTTCTTT. The gene calls are TRBV7-2 and TRBJ1-1, with 7 bases fitting TRBD1. The junction had 8 bases not matched to a gene; V was cut back by 5 bases and J by 5 bases. The germline V gene has CDR1 SGHTA and CDR2 FQGNSA. The CDR3 length is 14 residues.

This sequence joins TRBV5-4 and TRBJ2-1, with 9 nucleotides matching TRBD2. Germline V CDR1 and CDR2: SGHNT, YYREEE (reference sequence). The CDR3 contains 15 residues. The trim removed 0 bases at V and 2 bases at J, leaving 0 bases unmatched. CDR3 in amino acids: CASSLGGRAYNEQFF. CDR3 nucleotides: TGTGCCAGCAGCTTGGGCGGGAGGGCCTACAATGAGCAGTTCTTC.

V usage is TRBV9 and J usage is TRBJ1-6; weak D call: TRBD1 (5 bases). Looked up from germline, CDR1 is SGDLS and CDR2 is YYNGEE. The CDR3 loop spans 15 amino acids. V was cut by 0 bases and J by 6 bases, with 10 bases left in between. Here the CDR3 DNA reads TGTGCCAGCAGCGTAGAGGGGAATGGTAATTCACCCCTCCACTTT. It yields the protein CASSVEGNGNSPLHF.

V usage is TRBV7-2 and J usage is TRBJ1-2, with TRBD1 matching 7 bases. Germline V lookup: CDR1 SGHTA, CDR2 FQGNSA. This CDR3 contains 14 residues. V dropped 6 bases and J dropped 8; count of bases not matched to a gene: 12. The CDR3 sequence: CASSPGQAWSGYTF. Written as DNA, the CDR3 is TGTGCCAGCAGTCCCGGACAGGCGTGGAGCGGCTACACCTTC.

This chain uses TRBV28 with TRBJ1-5, with TRBD1 matching 9 bases. CDR3 size: 16 residues. Looked up from germline, CDR1 is MDHEN and CDR2 is SYDVKM. Trimming cost V 5 bases and J 7 bases; bases outside gene matches: 12. The CDR3 reads CASSPIGTGFWQPQHF. CDR3 bases: TGTGCCAGCAGTCCGATCGGGACAGGGTTTTGGCAGCCCCAGCATTTT.

The chain joins TRBV15 to TRBJ2-7; D is ambiguous. Germline V lookup: CDR1 LNHNV, CDR2 YYDKDF (reference sequence). The CDR3 consists of 16 residues. The V gene lost 0 bases and the J gene lost 0 bases, with 12 bases spanning the gap. CDR3 protein: CATSRDHAVTSYEQYF. The CDR3 nucleotides are TGTGCCACCAGCAGAGATCACGCAGTCACCTCCTACGAGCAGTACTTC. The full variable domain, with the rest looked up from reference TRBV15 and TRBJ2-7, is DAMVIQNPRYQVTQFGKPVTLSCSQTLNHNVMYWYQQKSSQAPKLLFHYYDKDFNNEADTPDNFQSRRPNTSFCFLDIRSPGLGDTAMYLCATSRDHAVTSYEQYFGPGTRLTVT.

V gene TRBV2 combines with J gene TRBJ2-7; 7 nucleotides line up with TRBD1. The V segment lost 5 bases and the J segment 0 bases; nucleotides outside the gene matches: 7. Germline V gene sequence: CDR1 SNHLY, CDR2 FYNNEI. The CDR3 is 15 residues long. This CDR3 is CASSRDRVSSYEQYF. CDR3 DNA: TGTGCCAGCAGTCGAGACAGGGTAAGCTCCTACGAGCAGTACTTC.

This clone was detected only a few times. The CDR3 bases are TGTGCCAGCAGTTACGGAGGGGTTCAAGGGACTGAAGCTTTCTTT. Translating gives CASSYGGVQGTEAFF. The J gene is TRBJ1-1, the V gene TRBV6-5; a possible D gene is TRBD1 (5 bases). CDR3 length equals 15 residues. Trimming removed 2 bases at V and 5 bases at J, with 15 bases between. The germline CDR1 and CDR2 sequences are MNHEY and SVGAGI.

In its sample, this clone was seen once. The chain joins TRBV6-2 or TRBV6-3 to TRBJ1-1, with D unresolved. CDR3 length: 14 residues. Looked up from germline, CDR1 is MNHEY and CDR2 is SVGEGT. V was clipped by 4 bases and J by 5 bases, with 14 bases between them. DNA of the CDR3: TGTGCCAGCAGTTTCACGAGGAGAGGAACTGAAGCTTTCTTT. Protein sequence: CASSFTRRGTEAFF.

The chain joins TRBV5-5 to TRBJ1-6, with 7 bases identical to TRBD1. From germline, CDR1 is SGHKS and CDR2 YYEKEE (reference sequence). This CDR3 has 15 amino acids. Losses at the gene ends were 3 bases for V and 6 bases for J; bases not matched to a gene: 6. The CDR3 DNA is TGTGCCAGCAGCTCTGGGGACAGTATTAATTCACCCCTCCACTTT. This sequence encodes CASSSGDSINSPLHF.

This rearrangement joins TRBV4-2 to TRBJ2-5; 13 nucleotides align to TRBD2. CDR1 is LGHNA, CDR2 YNFKEQ, per germline. Unmatched junction bases numbered 7, after V lost 1 base and J lost 5 bases. There are 17 residues in the CDR3. The CDR3 reads CASSQARTSGRRETQYF. CDR3 nucleotides: TGTGCCAGCAGCCAAGCCCGGACTAGCGGGAGACGTGAGACCCAGTACTTC.

The V gene is TRBV19, the J gene TRBJ2-1; D might be TRBD1 (8 bases). Trimming stripped 4 bases from V and 4 bases from J, with 14 bases between. The CDR3 runs 15 residues. Germline CDR1 LNHDA, CDR2 SQIVND (reference sequence). The CDR3 spells CASSKHRGGYNEQFF. The CDR3 nucleotides are TGTGCCAGTAGTAAACACAGGGGGGGGTACAATGAGCAGTTCTTC.

By share of the sample, this clone is hyperexpanded. V is TRBV9 and J is TRBJ1-5, with D unclear. Trimming took 4 bases from V and 0 from J, leaving 11 bases between them. CDR1 and CDR2 (germline): SGDLS, YYNGEE. The CDR3 consists of 15 residues. The DNA of the CDR3 is TGTGCCAGCAGCCCCCTGGGCGATAGCAATCAGCCCCAGCATTTT. Protein sequence: CASSPLGDSNQPQHF.

CDR3 protein: CASSTSPGNTIYF. CDR3 nucleotides: TGTGCCAGCAGTACCAGTCCGGGAAACACCATATATTTT. V is TRBV2 and J is TRBJ1-3, with D hard to call. V lost 5 bases to trimming and J lost 4 bases, with 9 bases between them. Per germline, CDR1 SNHLY and CDR2 FYNNEI. The CDR3 loop spans 13 amino acids.

This clone was detected only once. The rearrangement uses TRBV3-1 (or the pseudogene TRBV3-2) and TRBJ2-7, with 10 positions matching TRBD1. The CDR3 is 15 amino acids. From germline, CDR1 is LGHDT and CDR2 YNNKEL (reference sequence). Trimming took 3 bases from V and 3 from J; bases not matched to a gene: 5. CDR3 residues: CASSHRGDRGYEQYF. The CDR3, as DNA: TGTGCCAGCAGCCACAGGGGGGACAGGGGCTACGAGCAGTACTTC.

The chain uses TRBV6-5 and TRBJ1-1, with TRBD1 as a possible D gene (5 bases). Germline V CDR1 and CDR2: MNHEY, SVGAGI. The CDR3 runs to 13 residues. With 8 bases removed from V and 1 base from J, the gap between germline ends came to 11 bases. The CDR3 DNA follows: TGTGCCAGCGGCACTACAGGGAACACTGAAGCTTTCTTT. Its translation is CASGTTGNTEAFF.